This T cell receptor beta chain was captured in a study of T cell changes during pregnancy in multiple sclerosis. Profiling relied on immunoSEQ multiplex PCR, and the TCRdb table lists in-frame clones only, not all of them. The table shows around 70,000 clones, with around 94% occurring only once. Germline V gives CDR1 SGHTA, CDR2 FQGNSA. This CDR3 is 15 amino acids long. The ends lost 3 bases at V and 0 bases at J; junction bases unmatched: 3. This receptor was taken from a female donor with multiple sclerosis, enrolled in a pregnancy study. The specimen was peripheral blood, collected in the third trimester of pregnancy. The genes are TRBV7-2 and TRBJ2-7, with 9 bases matching TRBD2. CDR3 protein: CASSFSGGTSYEQYF. As DNA, the CDR3 is TGTGCCAGCAGCTTTAGCGGGGGAACCTCCTACGAGCAGTACTTC.